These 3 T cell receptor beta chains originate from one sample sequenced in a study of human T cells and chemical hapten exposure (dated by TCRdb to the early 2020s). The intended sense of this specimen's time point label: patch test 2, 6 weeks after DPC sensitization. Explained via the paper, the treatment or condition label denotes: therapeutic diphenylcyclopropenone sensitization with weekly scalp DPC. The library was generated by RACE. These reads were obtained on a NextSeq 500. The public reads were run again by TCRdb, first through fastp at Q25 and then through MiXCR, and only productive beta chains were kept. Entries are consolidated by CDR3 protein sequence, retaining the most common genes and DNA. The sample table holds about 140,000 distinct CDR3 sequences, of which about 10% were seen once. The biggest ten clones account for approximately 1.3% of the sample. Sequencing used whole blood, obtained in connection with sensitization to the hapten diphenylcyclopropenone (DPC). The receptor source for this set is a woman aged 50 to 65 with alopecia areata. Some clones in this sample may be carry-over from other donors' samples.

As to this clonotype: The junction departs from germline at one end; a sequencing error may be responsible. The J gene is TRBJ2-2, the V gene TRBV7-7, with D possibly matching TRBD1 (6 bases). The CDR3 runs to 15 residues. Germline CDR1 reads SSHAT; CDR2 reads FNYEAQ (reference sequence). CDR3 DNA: TGTGCTAGCAGCTTAGCCAGGGGTCAGACCGGGGAGCTGTTTTTT. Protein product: CASSLARGQTGELFF.

In nucleotides, the CDR3 is TGTGCCAGCACCGAGGGGGTCAACACCGGGGAGCTGTTTTTT. It is translated as CASTEGVNTGELFF. This chain joins TRBV9 and TRBJ2-2; possibly TRBD1 for D (6 bases). The CDR3 totals 14 residues. Germline CDR1 SGDLS, CDR2 YYNGEE. Trimming left V 6 bases short and J 2 bases short, with 11 bases between.

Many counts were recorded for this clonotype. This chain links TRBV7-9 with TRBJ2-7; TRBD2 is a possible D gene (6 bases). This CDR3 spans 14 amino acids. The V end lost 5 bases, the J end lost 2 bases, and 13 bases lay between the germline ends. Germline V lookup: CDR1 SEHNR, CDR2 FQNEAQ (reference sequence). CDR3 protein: CASSSSGAPYEQYF. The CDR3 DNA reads TGTGCCAGCAGCAGTAGCGGAGCCCCCTACGAGCAGTACTTC.